The 20 T cell receptor beta chains below come from one sample, sequenced in a study of prognosis after radiotherapy for stage I lung cancer. Amplification of TCR beta CDR3 from genomic DNA used two-round multiplex PCR. Each TRBV and TRBJ gene had its own primer in the first PCR round. TCRdb used MiXCR to reprocess the multiplex PCR reads, holding one entry per CDR3 protein. The data show tens of thousands of distinct CDR3 sequences, with approximately 39% seen just once and more than 25% held by the top ten. The sequences come from PBMCs, collected before or after stereotactic body radiation therapy (not recorded which). Every receptor here comes from a donor aged 50 or older with non-small cell lung cancer.

This chain connects TRBV7-2 to TRBJ2-3; weak D call: TRBD2 (6 bases). CDR1 and CDR2 (germline): SGHTA, FQGNSA. Trimming left V 7 bases short and J 6 bases short, with 23 bases between. This CDR3 contains 16 residues. CDR3 sequence reads: CASNHAGTWVSDTQYF. The CDR3 DNA sequence: TGTGCCAGCAACCATGCGGGGACTTGGGTCTCGGATACGCAGTATTTT.

This clonotype was counted at least ten times. The V call is TRBV20-1, the J call TRBJ2-1; TRBD1 matches at 11 bases. The V and J ends lost 0 bases and 8 bases, in that order; junction bases with no gene match: 9. CDR1 and CDR2 from the germline V gene are DFQATT and SNEGSKA (reference sequence). The CDR3 loop spans 16 amino acids. CDR3 sequence: CSARDDRGQGDDEQFF. CDR3 nucleotides: TGCAGTGCTAGAGATGATAGGGGACAGGGGGATGATGAGCAGTTCTTC.

The table lists this clonotype with many counts. This chain links TRBV28 with TRBJ2-3, with 7 bases fitting TRBD2. CDR1 and CDR2 (germline): MDHEN, SYDVKM. The CDR3 loop spans 12 amino acids. With 10 bases clipped from V and 0 bases from J, the junction kept 1 base outside the gene matches. The CDR3 protein is CAMGGSTDTQYF. In DNA, the CDR3 is TGTGCCATGGGGGGGAGCACAGATACGCAGTATTTT.

This clonotype was recorded many times. A much larger clone differs from this one at a single base, so this may be a read error. The V gene is TRBV5-1, the J gene TRBJ2-7; TRBD1 aligns across 8 bases. The CDR3 has 14 amino acids. CDR1 is SGHRS and CDR2 is YFSETQ in the germline V gene. The CDR3 sequence: CASTRTGSSYEQHF. The CDR3 DNA is TGCGCCAGCACCCGGACAGGGAGCTCCTACGAGCAGCACTTC.

This clonotype was detected ten times or more. This rearrangement joins TRBV4-1 to TRBJ2-4; a possible D gene is TRBD2 (5 bases). V dropped 0 bases and J dropped 5 bases, with 11 bases sitting between them. The germline gives CDR1 MGHRA, CDR2 YSYEKL. The CDR3 has 15 residues. The CDR3 DNA reads as TGCGCCAGCAGCCAAGAGGAGTTCGGGGAAAACATTCAGTACTTC. It encodes CASSQEEFGENIQYF.

This chain uses TRBV18 with TRBJ1-5, with TRBD1 identical over 7 bases. The CDR3 extends over 18 amino acids. Trimming took 0 bases from V and 1 from J; bases not matched to a gene: 9. Germline loops: CDR1 KGHSH, CDR2 LQKENI. The CDR3 region has the DNA TGTGCCAGCTCACCACCGGGTGGAGGGGGCGTCAGCAATCAGCCCCAGCATTTT. Residues: CASSPPGGGGVSNQPQHF.

The chain employs TRBV19 and TRBJ2-7; D ambiguous. Per the germline V gene, CDR1 is LNHDA and CDR2 is SQIVND (reference sequence). Trimming took off 5 bases at V and 3 bases at J, with 17 bases between the two ends. The CDR3 runs to 15 residues. CDR3 residues: CASSVAWVSGYEQYF. The CDR3 DNA sequence: TGTGCCAGTAGTGTCGCATGGGTCTCGGGCTACGAGCAGTACTTC.

The V call is TRBV11-2, the J call TRBJ2-3, with 11 bases lining up with TRBD2. The germline gives CDR1 SGHAT, CDR2 FQNNGV. Trimming cost V 1 base and J 1 base; bases outside gene matches: 1. CDR3 length: 16 amino acids. The CDR3: CASSLGLAGRTDTQYF. Here the CDR3 DNA reads TGTGCCAGCAGCTTAGGACTAGCGGGACGCACAGATACGCAGTATTTT.

In this sample, this clonotype turned up many times. The chain links TRBV10-3 to TRBJ2-7; D call uncertain. The CDR3 runs to 13 residues. V shed 0 bases and J shed 4 bases, with 7 bases lying between them. Germline CDR1 is ENHRY and CDR2 is SYGVKD. The CDR3, as DNA: TGTGCCATCAGTGAGTCGGCTGGTTACGAGCAGTACTTC. Amino acids: CAISESAGYEQYF.

At least ten counts were recorded for this clonotype. This sequence joins TRBV7-6 and TRBJ1-3; D uncertain. V lost 6 bases and J lost 0, with 9 bases in between. The CDR3 loop spans 14 amino acids. Per the germline V gene, CDR1 is SGHVS and CDR2 is FNYEAQ. The CDR3: CASSRPSSGNTIYF. CDR3 DNA: TGTGCCAGCAGTCGTCCGTCCTCTGGAAACACCATATATTTT.

This clonotype has a handful of counts. Given a much more abundant clone one base away, this may be a read error. The chain uses TRBV2 and TRBJ1-6; D is unresolved. Germline CDR1 reads SNHLY; CDR2 reads FYNNEI. With 7 bases removed from V and 9 bases from J, the gap between germline ends came to 10 bases. The CDR3 is made up of 12 amino acids. CDR3 sequence (DNA): TGTGCCAGCACGGAGTGTTTTTCACCCCTCCACTTT. Its translation: CASTECFSPLHF.

Concerning this clonotype: A far larger clone is a single base away, which makes a read error likely. The V call is TRBV2, the J call TRBJ2-3; possible D gene TRBD1, 6 bases. Germline CDR1 is SNHLY and CDR2 is FYNNEI. Between the trimmed V and J ends, which lost 8 bases and 5 bases, there was a span of 17 bases. CDR3 length: 14 amino acids. The CDR3 DNA reads TGTGCCAGCTCAACACGACCAGGGGTAGATACGCAGTATTTT. Its translation: CASSTRPGVDTQYF.

Many counts were recorded for this clonotype. The rearrangement joins TRBV27 to TRBJ2-1; D is undetermined. V gave up 6 bases and J gave up 9 bases, with 12 bases separating them. Germline loops: CDR1 MNHEY, CDR2 SMNVEV (reference sequence). The CDR3 covers 12 residues. The CDR3 DNA is TGTGCCAGCAGGATAGATTGGGGTGAGCAGTTCTTC. Translated: CASRIDWGEQFF.

The CDR3 nucleotides read TGTGCCAGCAGCCAAGGGGTCTGGGAGCTGTTTTTT. It specifies CASSQGVWELFF. The J gene is TRBJ2-2, the V gene TRBV3-1; D is unclear. V was shortened by 1 base and J by 9 bases, with 6 bases between the two germline ends. This CDR3 is built from 12 residues. Germline V gene data show CDR1 as LGHDT and CDR2 as YNNKEL (reference sequence).

The CDR3 DNA is TGTGCCAGCAGCCCATTCCGGGACTATGGCTACACCTTC. Its protein product is CASSPFRDYGYTF. The V and J genes are TRBV11-2 and TRBJ1-2; no clear D gene. The length of the CDR3 is 13 residues. Trimming removed 5 bases from V and 3 bases from J, with 10 bases in between. CDR1 is SGHAT, CDR2 FQNNGV, per germline. Variable domain in full (rest from reference TRBV11-2 and TRBJ1-2): EAGVAQSPRYKIIEKRQSVAFWCNPISGHATLYWYQQILGQGPKLLIQFQNNGVVDDSQLPKDRFSAERLKGVDSTLKIQPAKLEDSAVYLCASSPFRDYGYTFGSGTRLTVV.

This sequence joins TRBV5-1 and TRBJ1-6; TRBD1 is a possible D gene (6 bases). Looked up from germline, CDR1 is SGHRS and CDR2 is YFSETQ. Trimming stripped 6 bases from V and 10 bases from J, with 20 bases between. This CDR3 region has 15 residues. In DNA form, the CDR3 reads TGCGCCAGCATCACGGAACAGGGTGTGCGGTCACCCCTCCACTTT. This translates into CASITEQGVRSPLHF.

The table lists this clonotype with a few counts. With a much larger clone just one base away, this may be a read error. The conserved closing phenylalanine or tryptophan is absent in this CDR3, likely reflecting a read error. The V and J genes are TRBV7-3 and TRBJ2-1; the match to TRBD2 covers 13 bases. The germline gives CDR1 SGHTA, CDR2 FQGTGA. V gave up 5 bases and J gave up 0 bases; unmatched junction bases: 13. There are 20 residues in the CDR3. The CDR3 bases are TGTGCCAGCAGCCGAAGTTCGGGACTAGCGGGACAGAGCTCCTACAATGAGCAGTTCTCC. Residues: CASSRSSGLAGQSSYNEQFS.

V and J are TRBV7-2 and TRBJ2-1; no clear D. This CDR3 contains 15 residues. V was pared by 1 base and J by 3 bases, with 10 bases between. Germline-derived CDR1 and CDR2 are SGHTA and FQGNSA. The CDR3 protein is CASSLVAAVYNEQFF. CDR3 nucleotides: TGTGCCAGCAGCTTAGTAGCCGCAGTCTACAATGAGCAGTTCTTC.

This clonotype was counted at least ten times. The rearrangement uses TRBV29-1 and TRBJ2-1; the D gene is possibly TRBD1 (5 bases). CDR3 length equals 14 residues. Trimming removed 1 base from V and 1 base from J, with 8 bases in between. The germline gives CDR1 SQVTM, CDR2 ANQGSEA. The DNA of the CDR3 is TGCAGCGTTGAAGGTCAGGGATCCTACAATGAGCAGTTCTTC. Encoded protein: CSVEGQGSYNEQFF.

As concerns this clonotype: At one boundary the junction diverges from the germline segment, which might be a read error. The chain employs TRBV11-2 and TRBJ2-1, with 9 bases aligning to TRBD2. The germline gives CDR1 SGHAT, CDR2 FQNNGV. CDR3 size: 16 residues. Here the CDR3 reads CANSSLSGRHHREQFF. CDR3 DNA: TGTGCCAACAGCTCCCTGAGCGGGAGGCACCACCGTGAGCAGTTCTTC.